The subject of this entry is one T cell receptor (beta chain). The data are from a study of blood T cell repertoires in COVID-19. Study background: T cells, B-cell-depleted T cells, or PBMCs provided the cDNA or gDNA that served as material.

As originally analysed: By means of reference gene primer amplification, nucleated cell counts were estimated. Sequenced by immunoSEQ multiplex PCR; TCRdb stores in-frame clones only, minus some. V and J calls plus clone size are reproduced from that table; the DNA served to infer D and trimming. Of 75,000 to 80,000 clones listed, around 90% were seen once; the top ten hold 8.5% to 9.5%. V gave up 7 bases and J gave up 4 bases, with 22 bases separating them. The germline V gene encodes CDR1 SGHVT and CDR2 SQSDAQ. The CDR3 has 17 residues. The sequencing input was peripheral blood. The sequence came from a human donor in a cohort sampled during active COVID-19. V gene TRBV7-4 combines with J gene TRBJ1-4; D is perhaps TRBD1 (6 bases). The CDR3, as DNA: TGTGCCAGCATCCAGTCAGGGGCCCGATTCTTTAATGAAAAACTGTTTTTT. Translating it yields CASIQSGARFFNEKLFF. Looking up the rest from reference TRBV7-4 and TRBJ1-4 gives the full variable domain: GAGVSQSPRYKVAKRGRDVALRCDSISGHVTLYWYRQTLGQGSEVLTYSQSDAQRDKSGRPSGRFSAERPERSVSTLKIQRTEQGDSAVYLCASIQSGARFFNEKLFFGSGTQLSVL.